Each of the 9 T cell receptor beta chains below was sequenced from the same sample in a study of cytomegalovirus exposure and HLA in healthy donors. PCR was performed using 60 Vbeta and 13 Jbeta primers. Here immunoSEQ multiplex PCR was the method, and the copy in TCRdb shows in-frame clones only, minus some. Here the sample spans 100,000 to 140,000 clones, about three quarters being singletons. Source material: PBMCs. The receptors derive from a man aged 30 to 39 in good health and CMV-seronegative.

The chain has TRBV6-1 and TRBJ1-2, with D unresolved. The V gene's germline CDR1 is MNHNS and CDR2 SASEGT. The CDR3 consists of 14 residues. The germline V and J ends were trimmed by 5 bases and 0 bases, with 10 bases remaining between them. In DNA form, the CDR3 reads TGTGCCAGCAGTAACTCTCCCACTAACTATGGCTACACCTTC. Translating it yields CASSNSPTNYGYTF.

The chain carries TRBV7-3 and TRBJ2-3; TRBD1 might be the D (6 bases). This CDR3 contains 15 residues. Germline V gene lookup returns CDR1 SGHTA and CDR2 FQGTGA. V was shortened by 1 base and J by 1 base, with 9 bases between the two germline ends. CDR3 sequence (DNA): TGTGCCAGCAGCTTAATGTCAGGGGGCACAGATACGCAGTATTTT. Encoded protein: CASSLMSGGTDTQYF.

V is TRBV7-6 and J is TRBJ2-5; 7 bases align to TRBD1. Germline assignment: CDR1 SGHVS and CDR2 FNYEAQ. V trimming: 3 bases; J trimming: 2 bases; junction bases outside the gene matches: 6. CDR3 size: 15 residues. CDR3 region: CASSFPGTAQETQYF. CDR3 bases: TGTGCCAGCAGCTTCCCCGGGACAGCACAAGAGACCCAGTACTTC. The full variable domain, completed using reference TRBV7-6 and TRBJ2-5, is GAGVSQSPRYKVTKRGQDVALRCDPISGHVSLYWYRQALGQGPEFLTYFNYEAQQDKSGLPNDRFSAERPEGSISTLTIQRTEQRDSAMYRCASSFPGTAQETQYFGPGTRLLVL.

The chain employs TRBV11-2 and TRBJ2-5; 7 bases align to TRBD1. Germline V gene data show CDR1 as SGHAT and CDR2 as FQNNGV. The CDR3 spans 14 residues. Trimming at V came to 5 bases and at J to 2 bases, leaving 5 bases not matched to a gene. CDR3 bases: TGTGCCAGCAGCCTCGGGACAGAACAAGAGACCCAGTACTTC. Protein sequence: CASSLGTEQETQYF.

A remark on this clone: The sample has other DNA sequences that encode this CDR3 too. V gene TRBV7-2 combines with J gene TRBJ2-7; a weak D match, TRBD2 (6 bases). Trimming took 5 bases from V and 2 from J, leaving 10 bases between them. The CDR3 runs 13 residues. Per germline, CDR1 SGHTA and CDR2 FQGNSA. CDR3 in DNA: TGTGCCAGCAGCCTACCGGGGGCCTACGAGCAGTACTTC. Its translation: CASSLPGAYEQYF.

The chain couples TRBV6-5 to TRBJ1-5; the D gene is possibly TRBD1 (5 bases). V lost 5 bases and J 6 bases, leaving 14 bases between the germline ends. The germline V gene encodes CDR1 MNHEY and CDR2 SVGAGI. This CDR3 is 14 amino acids long. The CDR3 region is CASSRQGGSQPQHF. The DNA for the CDR3 is TGTGCCAGCAGTCGGCAGGGAGGTAGTCAGCCCCAGCATTTT.

The chain recombines TRBV7-2 with TRBJ2-7; a possible D gene is TRBD1 (5 bases). From germline, CDR1 is SGHTA and CDR2 FQGNSA. V was clipped by 0 bases and J by 6 bases, with 12 bases between them. The CDR3 extends over 14 amino acids. CDR3 DNA sequence: TGTGCCAGCAGCTTAGCCAGGGCATTGGGCGAGCAGTACTTC. It encodes CASSLARALGEQYF.

This chain connects TRBV19 to TRBJ1-1; D is ambiguous. This CDR3 contains 16 residues. From germline, CDR1 is LNHDA and CDR2 SQIVND (reference sequence). Deletions cut 4 bases from V and 0 bases from J, with 15 bases between. Here the CDR3 reads CASSTYRIAVNTEAFF. For the CDR3, the DNA is TGTGCCAGTAGTACTTACCGGATTGCGGTGAACACTGAAGCTTTCTTT.

V gene TRBV7-3 combines with J gene TRBJ2-1, with 9 bases that match TRBD2. Germline lookup yields CDR1 SGHTA and CDR2 FQGTGA. The CDR3 has 14 residues. The V gene end was trimmed by 5 bases and the J gene end by 3 bases; junction bases not matched to a gene: 2. CDR3 coding DNA: TGTGCCAGCAGCCCTAGCGGGGACTACAATGAGCAGTTCTTC. Translated: CASSPSGDYNEQFF.